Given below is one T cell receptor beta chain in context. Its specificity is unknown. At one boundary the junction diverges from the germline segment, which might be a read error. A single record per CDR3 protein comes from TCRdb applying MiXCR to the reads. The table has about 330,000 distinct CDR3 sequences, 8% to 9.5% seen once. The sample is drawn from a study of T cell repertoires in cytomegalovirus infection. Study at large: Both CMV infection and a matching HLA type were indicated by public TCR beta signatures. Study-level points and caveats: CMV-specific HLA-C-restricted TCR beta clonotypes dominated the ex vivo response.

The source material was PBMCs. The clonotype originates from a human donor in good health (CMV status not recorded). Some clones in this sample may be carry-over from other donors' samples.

CDR3 sequence reads: CASSKEPSGIGNEQFF. The CDR3 DNA reads TGTGCCAGCAGCAAAGAACCTAGCGGGATTGGCAATGAGCAGTTCTTC. This chain connects TRBV3-1 to TRBJ2-1; 9 nucleotides agree with TRBD2. Germline CDR1 reads LGHDT; CDR2 reads YNNKEL (reference sequence). This CDR3 comprises 16 residues.